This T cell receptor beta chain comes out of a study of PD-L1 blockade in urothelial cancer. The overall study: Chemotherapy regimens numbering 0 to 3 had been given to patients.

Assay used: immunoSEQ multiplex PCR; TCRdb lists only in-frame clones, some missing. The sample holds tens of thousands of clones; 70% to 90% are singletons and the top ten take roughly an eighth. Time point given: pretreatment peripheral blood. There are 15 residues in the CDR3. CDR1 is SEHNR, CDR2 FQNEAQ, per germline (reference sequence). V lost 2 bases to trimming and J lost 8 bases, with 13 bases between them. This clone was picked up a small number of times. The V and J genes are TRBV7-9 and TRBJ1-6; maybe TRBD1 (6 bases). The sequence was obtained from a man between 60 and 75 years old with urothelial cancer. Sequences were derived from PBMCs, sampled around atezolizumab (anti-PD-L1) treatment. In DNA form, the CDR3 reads TGTGCCAGCAGCTTAAGACCTAACAGGGATTCACCCCTCCACTTT. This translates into CASSLRPNRDSPLHF.